This record covers a single T cell receptor (beta chain). Its antigen is unknown. This specimen belongs to a study of T cell responses to AZD1222 COVID-19 vaccine. Study-wide points: Unmutated variant regions reportedly attract nearly half of all spike-specific TCRs.

Assay: immunoSEQ multiplex PCR; the TCRdb copy retains only in-frame clones and omits some. Of 200,000 to 300,000 clones listed, over 85% are singletons. This clonotype was obtained from an adult in good health. The starting material was peripheral blood, obtained on day 0 of AZD1222 vaccination.

The CDR3 sequence: CASSDSGGVVNEQFF. CDR3 DNA: TGCGCCAGCAGTGACAGCGGGGGGGTGGTAAATGAGCAGTTCTTC. The rearrangement links TRBV10-2 to TRBJ2-1; 10 bases are shared with TRBD2. Germline V gene data show CDR1 as WSHSY and CDR2 as SAAADI. CDR3 size: 15 residues. The ends lost 3 bases at V and 7 bases at J; junction bases unmatched: 6.